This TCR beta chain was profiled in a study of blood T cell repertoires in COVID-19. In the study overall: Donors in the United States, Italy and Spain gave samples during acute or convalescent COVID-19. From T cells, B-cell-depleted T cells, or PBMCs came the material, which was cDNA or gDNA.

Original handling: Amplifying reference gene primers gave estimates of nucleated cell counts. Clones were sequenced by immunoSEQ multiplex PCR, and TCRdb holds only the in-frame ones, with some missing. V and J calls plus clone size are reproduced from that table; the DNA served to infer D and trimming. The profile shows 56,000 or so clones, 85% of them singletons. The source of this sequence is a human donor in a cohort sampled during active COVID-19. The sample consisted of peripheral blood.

CDR3 sequence reads: CASSLATGGGTEAFF. In nucleotides, the CDR3 is TGTGCCAGCAGCTTAGCTACAGGGGGTGGGACTGAAGCTTTCTTT. J is TRBJ1-1 and V is TRBV7-9, with 8 bases matching TRBD1. Germline assignment: CDR1 SEHNR and CDR2 FQNEAQ (reference sequence). J was trimmed by 5 bases and V by 0 bases; bases with no gene match: 5. The CDR3 is made up of 15 amino acids.